This T cell receptor (beta chain) appears in the sequencing data of a study of blood T cell repertoires in COVID-19. Study-wide context: The United States, Italy and Spain supplied acute and convalescent COVID-19 samples.

The assay was immunoSEQ multiplex PCR, and TCRdb's table has in-frame clones only and misses some. The data show over 95,000 clones, with about 85% seen just once and around 13% held by the top ten. Trimming left V 5 bases short and J 2 bases short, with 13 bases between. Germline assignment: CDR1 LNHDA and CDR2 SQIVND (reference sequence). CDR3 length: 15 amino acids. This TCR came from a human donor in a cohort sampled during active COVID-19. This chain uses TRBV19 with TRBJ2-1; D ambiguous. Sequences were obtained from peripheral blood. As DNA, the CDR3 is TGTGCCAGTAGTGACCAGGATACTCCCTACAATGAGCAGTTCTTC. Protein: CASSDQDTPYNEQFF.